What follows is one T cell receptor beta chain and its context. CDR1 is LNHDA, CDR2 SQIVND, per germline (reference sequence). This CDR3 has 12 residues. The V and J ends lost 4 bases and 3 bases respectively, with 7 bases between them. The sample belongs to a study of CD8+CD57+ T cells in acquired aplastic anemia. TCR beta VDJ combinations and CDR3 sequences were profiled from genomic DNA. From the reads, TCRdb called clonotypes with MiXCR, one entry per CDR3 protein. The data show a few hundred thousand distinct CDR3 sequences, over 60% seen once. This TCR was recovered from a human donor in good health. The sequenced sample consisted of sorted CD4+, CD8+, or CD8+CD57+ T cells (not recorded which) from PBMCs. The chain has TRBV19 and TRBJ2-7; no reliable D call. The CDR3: CASSKGNYEQYF. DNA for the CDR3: TGTGCCAGTAGTAAAGGGAACTACGAGCAGTACTTC.